Only a few counts were recorded for the clone carrying this T cell receptor beta chain. The data are from a study of identical twins. Via MiXCR, TCRdb re-called the 5' RACE reads, giving one row per CDR3 protein. The sample has approximately 250,000 distinct CDR3 sequences; 6.5% are singletons. The CDR3 has 14 residues. The V gene lost 0 bases and the J gene lost 7 bases, with 11 bases spanning the gap. Germline V gene lookup returns CDR1 SGHKS and CDR2 YYEKEE (reference sequence). These data also featured in a second study, about T cells expressing NK-cell markers.

The receptor was derived from a woman under 30 in good health. Sequencing was done on a sample of CD8+ T cells sorted from blood. V is TRBV5-5 and J is TRBJ2-1; D is possibly TRBD1 or TRBD2 (6 bases each). The CDR3 spells CASSLAGGQNEQFF. The CDR3 DNA reads TGTGCCAGCAGCTTGGCTGGGGGGCAGAATGAGCAGTTCTTC.